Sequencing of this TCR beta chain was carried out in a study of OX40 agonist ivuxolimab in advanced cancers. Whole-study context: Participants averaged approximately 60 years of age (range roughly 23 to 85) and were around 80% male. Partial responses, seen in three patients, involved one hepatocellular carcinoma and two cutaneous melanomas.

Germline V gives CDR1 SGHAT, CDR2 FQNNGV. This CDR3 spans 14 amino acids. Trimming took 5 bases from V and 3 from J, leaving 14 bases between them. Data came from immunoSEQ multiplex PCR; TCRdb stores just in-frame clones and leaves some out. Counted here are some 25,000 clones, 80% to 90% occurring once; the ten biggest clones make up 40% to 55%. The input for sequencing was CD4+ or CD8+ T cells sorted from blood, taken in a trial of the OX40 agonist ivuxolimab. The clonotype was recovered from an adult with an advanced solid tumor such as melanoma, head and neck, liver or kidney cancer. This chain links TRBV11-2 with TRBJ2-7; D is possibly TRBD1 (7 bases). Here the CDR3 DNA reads TGTGCCAGCAGCCGGGGGACAGCCAGCTACGAGCAGTACTTC. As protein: CASSRGTASYEQYF.